This T cell receptor (beta chain) was sequenced for a study of OX40 agonist ivuxolimab in advanced cancers. The overall study: Ivuxolimab was administered intravenously to patients at 0.01 to 10 mg/kg every 2 weeks.

Looked up from germline, CDR1 is LNHDA and CDR2 is SQIVND (reference sequence). Germline trimming cut 6 bases from V and 8 bases from J; bases unmatched to any gene: 11. This CDR3 is 16 amino acids long. Sequencing used immunoSEQ multiplex PCR; TCRdb keeps in-frame clones, though not all of them. The sample shows around 83,000 clones, 84% of them seen only once. Sequencing used CD4+ or CD8+ T cells sorted from blood, obtained in a trial of the OX40 agonist ivuxolimab. The clonotype comes from an adult with an advanced solid tumor such as melanoma, head and neck, liver or kidney cancer. J is TRBJ1-6 and V is TRBV19; 9 positions match TRBD1. The chain's CDR3 is CASRQPTGGDDSPLHF. The CDR3 region has the DNA TGTGCCAGTAGACAACCGACAGGGGGAGACGATTCACCCCTCCACTTT.